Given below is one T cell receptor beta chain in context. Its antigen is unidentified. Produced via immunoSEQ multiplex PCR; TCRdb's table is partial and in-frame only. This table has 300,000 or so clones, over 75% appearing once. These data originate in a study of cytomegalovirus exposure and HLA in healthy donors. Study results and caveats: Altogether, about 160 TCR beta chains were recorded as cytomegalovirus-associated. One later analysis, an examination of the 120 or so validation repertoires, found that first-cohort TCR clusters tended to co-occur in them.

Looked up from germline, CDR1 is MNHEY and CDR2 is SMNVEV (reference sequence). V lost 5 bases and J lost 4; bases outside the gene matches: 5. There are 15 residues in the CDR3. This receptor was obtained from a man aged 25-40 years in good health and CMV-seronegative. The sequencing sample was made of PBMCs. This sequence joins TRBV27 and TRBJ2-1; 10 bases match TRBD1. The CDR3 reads CASSARTGGYNEQFF. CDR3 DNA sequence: TGTGCCAGCAGTGCTAGGACAGGGGGTTACAATGAGCAGTTCTTC.